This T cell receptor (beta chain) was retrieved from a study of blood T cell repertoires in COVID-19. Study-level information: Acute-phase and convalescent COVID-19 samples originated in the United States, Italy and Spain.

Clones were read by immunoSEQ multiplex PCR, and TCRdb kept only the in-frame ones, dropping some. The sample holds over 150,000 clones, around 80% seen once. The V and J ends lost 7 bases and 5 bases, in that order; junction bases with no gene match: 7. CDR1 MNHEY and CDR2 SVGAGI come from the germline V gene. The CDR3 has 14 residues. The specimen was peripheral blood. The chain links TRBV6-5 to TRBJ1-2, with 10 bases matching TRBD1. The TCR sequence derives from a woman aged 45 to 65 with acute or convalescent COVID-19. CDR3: CASTLSGQGYGYTF. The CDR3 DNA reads TGTGCCAGCACCCTCTCGGGACAGGGGTATGGCTACACCTTC.